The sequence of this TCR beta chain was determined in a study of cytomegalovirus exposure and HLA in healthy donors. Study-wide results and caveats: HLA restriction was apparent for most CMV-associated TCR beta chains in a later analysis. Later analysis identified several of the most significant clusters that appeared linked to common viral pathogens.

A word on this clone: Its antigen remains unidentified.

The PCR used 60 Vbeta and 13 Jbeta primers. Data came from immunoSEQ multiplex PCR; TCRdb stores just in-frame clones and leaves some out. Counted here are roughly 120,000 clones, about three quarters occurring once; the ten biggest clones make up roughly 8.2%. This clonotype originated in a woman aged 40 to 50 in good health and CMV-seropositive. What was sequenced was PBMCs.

CDR3 sequence reads: CASSLSGSGNTIYF. CDR3 coding DNA: TGTGCCAGCAGTTTATCGGGCTCTGGAAACACCATATATTTT. The chain employs TRBV25-1 and TRBJ1-3; D ambiguous. CDR1 is MGHDK, CDR2 SYGVNS, per germline. V was pared by 5 bases and J by 0 bases, with 8 bases between. The CDR3 extends over 14 amino acids. The whole variable domain, filled in from reference TRBV25-1 and TRBJ1-3, reads EADIYQTPRYLVIGTGKKITLECSQTMGHDKMYWYQQDPGMELHLIHYSYGVNSTEKGDLSSESTVSRIRTEHFPLTLESARPSHTSQYLCASSLSGSGNTIYFGEGSWLTVV.